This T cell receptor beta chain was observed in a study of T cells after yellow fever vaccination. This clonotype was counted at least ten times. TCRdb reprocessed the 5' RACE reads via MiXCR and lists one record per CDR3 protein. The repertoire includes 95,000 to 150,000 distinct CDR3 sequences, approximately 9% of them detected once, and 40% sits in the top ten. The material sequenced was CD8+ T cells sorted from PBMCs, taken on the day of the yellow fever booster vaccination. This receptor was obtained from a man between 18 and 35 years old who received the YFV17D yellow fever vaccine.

Written as DNA, the CDR3 is TGTGCCAGCGCCCTGGAGACAGGGCCTTACTCTTACGAGCAGTACTTC. Translating gives CASALETGPYSYEQYF. The chain carries TRBV7-6 and TRBJ2-7; TRBD1 matches at 7 bases. The junction had 17 bases not matched to a gene; V was cut back by 8 bases and J by 4 bases. This CDR3 is 16 amino acids long. Germline V gene sequence: CDR1 SGHVS, CDR2 FNYEAQ.